The 13 T cell receptor beta chains in this list originate from one sample, sequenced in a study of identifying expanded T cells in peripheral blood. Sequencing was performed with immunoSEQ multiplex PCR; in TCRdb, only in-frame clones are kept and a portion is missing. Altogether 75,000 to 95,000 clones are present, around nine tenths being singletons, with the ten largest covering approximately 7%. The sequenced sample was blood. The receptors stem from a person aged 18 to 69 in good health.

CDR3 DNA: TGTGCCAGCAGTCTGGGTTCCGCTCCCAATGAGCAGTTCTTC. As protein: CASSLGSAPNEQFF. The chain employs TRBV7-6 and TRBJ2-1; D uncertain. This CDR3 contains 14 residues. Per the germline V gene, CDR1 is SGHVS and CDR2 is FNYEAQ. The ends were cut back, 6 bases at V and 6 bases at J, with 15 bases in the middle.

This clone was seen just once. In DNA, the CDR3 is TGTGCCAGCAGCTTAGCGGCTAGCGGCCAAGAGACCCAGTACTTC. The encoded protein is CASSLAASGQETQYF. The chain joins TRBV7-2 to TRBJ2-5, with 7 nucleotides matching TRBD2. The germline V gene has CDR1 SGHTA and CDR2 FQGNSA. The CDR3 has 15 amino acids. The ends lost 0 bases at V and 1 base at J; junction bases unmatched: 2.

The sample holds one count of this clone. This chain uses TRBV28 with TRBJ2-7; 8 bases fit TRBD1. This CDR3 is 13 amino acids long. In germline, CDR1 is MDHEN, CDR2 SYDVKM. V shed 7 bases, J shed 4 bases, and the junction held 6 bases outside the gene matches. The CDR3 loop reads CASTPGQAYEQYF. CDR3 DNA sequence: TGTGCCAGCACTCCGGGACAGGCTTACGAGCAGTACTTC.

V is TRBV10-3 and J is TRBJ2-1; D uncertain. CDR1 is ENHRY, CDR2 SYGVKD, per germline. V was clipped by 6 bases and J by 7 bases, with 19 bases between them. The CDR3 totals 15 residues. CDR3 in amino acids: CAIRDPDEGFNEQFF. The CDR3 DNA follows: TGTGCCATCAGGGATCCAGATGAAGGCTTTAATGAGCAGTTCTTC.

The gene calls are TRBV28 and TRBJ2-7; D call uncertain. This CDR3 region has 13 residues. From germline, CDR1 is MDHEN and CDR2 SYDVKM. V was clipped by 7 bases and J by 2 bases, with 12 bases between them. The CDR3 sequence: CASMAGGAYEQYF. CDR3 sequence (DNA): TGTGCCAGCATGGCAGGCGGCGCCTACGAGCAGTACTTC.

This chain uses TRBV25-1 with TRBJ2-2; TRBD1 agrees at 10 bases. The CDR3 is 17 residues long. Germline-derived CDR1 and CDR2 are MGHDK and SYGVNS. The V gene end was trimmed by 2 bases and the J gene end by 0 bases; junction bases not matched to a gene: 3. This CDR3 reads CASSEDRGPSNTGELFF. The CDR3 nucleotides are TGTGCCAGCAGTGAAGACAGGGGGCCTTCGAACACCGGGGAGCTGTTTTTT.

The genes are TRBV7-2 and TRBJ2-3; 8 nucleotides agree with TRBD2. The germline gives CDR1 SGHTA, CDR2 FQGNSA. The V and J ends lost 1 base and 5 bases, in that order; junction bases with no gene match: 11. This CDR3 contains 17 residues. The CDR3 region has the DNA TGTGCCAGCAGCTTAGTCTTGCTAGCGGGTGGGGTAGATACGCAGTATTTT. Translation: CASSLVLLAGGVDTQYF.

On this clone itself: In the same sample, other DNA sequences code for this CDR3. The CDR3 DNA is TGTGCCAGCAGCGCAGGACAGGCCGAAGCTTTCTTT. Translation: CASSAGQAEAFF. The gene calls are TRBV9 and TRBJ1-1; TRBD1 matches 7 bases. Germline CDR1 SGDLS, CDR2 YYNGEE. The CDR3 totals 12 residues. Germline trimming cut 3 bases from V and 8 bases from J; bases unmatched to any gene: 4.

The rearrangement links TRBV5-6 to TRBJ1-4; possibly TRBD1 for D (6 bases). The V end was cut by 5 bases, the J end by 4 bases, with 18 bases between. This CDR3 region has 16 residues. CDR1 and CDR2 (germline): SGHDT, YYEEEE. The CDR3 region has the DNA TGTGCCAGCAGTGAGGCGTGGGGACAACTTAATGAAAAACTGTTTTTT. This sequence encodes CASSEAWGQLNEKLFF.

This rearrangement joins TRBV13 to TRBJ1-5; D ambiguous. CDR1 is PRHDT and CDR2 is FYEKMQ in the germline V gene (reference sequence). The CDR3 has 14 amino acids. V dropped 4 bases and J dropped 6 bases, with 13 bases sitting between them. CDR3 residues: CASSSRTGGQPQHF. The CDR3 nucleotides are TGTGCCAGCAGCTCCCGGACTGGCGGTCAGCCCCAGCATTTT. Combining the CDR3 with reference TRBV13 and TRBJ1-5 gives the whole variable domain AAGVIQSPRHLIKEKRETATLKCYPIPRHDTVYWYQQGPGQDPQFLISFYEKMQSDKGSIPDRFSAQQFSDYHSELNMSSLELGDSALYFCASSSRTGGQPQHFGDGTRLSIL.

J is TRBJ2-1 and V is TRBV7-9; maybe TRBD1 (5 bases). The CDR3 totals 15 residues. The germline V gene encodes CDR1 SEHNR and CDR2 FQNEAQ (reference sequence). Trimming pared 5 bases from V and 7 bases from J, leaving 18 bases between. As DNA, the CDR3 is TGTGCCAGCAGCACCGACCGTACGACAGCTAATGAGCAGTTCTTC. Its protein is CASSTDRTTANEQFF.

As to this clone: The sample holds other DNA sequences that translate to the same CDR3. The chain uses TRBV30 and TRBJ1-5; a possible D gene is TRBD1 (5 bases). Between the trimmed V and J ends, which lost 2 bases and 6 bases, there was a span of 17 bases. CDR1 and CDR2 (germline): GTSNPN, SVGIG (reference sequence). The CDR3 totals 15 residues. In DNA, the CDR3 is TGTGCCTGGAGTAGTACAGGTTTGTTGGCTCAGCCCCAGCATTTT. Its translation is CAWSSTGLLAQPQHF. Looking up the rest from reference TRBV30 and TRBJ1-5 gives the full variable domain: SQTIHQWPATLVQPVGSPLSLECTVEGTSNPNLYWYRQAAGRGLQLLFYSVGIGQISSEVPQNLSASRPQDRQFILSSKKLLLSDSGFYLCAWSSTGLLAQPQHFGDGTRLSIL.

The gene calls are TRBV18 and TRBJ2-7; D is possibly TRBD1 (5 bases). V lost 3 bases, J lost 5 bases, and 11 bases lay in between. The CDR3 is made up of 13 amino acids. Germline V CDR1 and CDR2: KGHSH, LQKENI. The CDR3, as DNA: TGTGCCAGCTCACCCAACTGGGGCCACGAGCAGTACTTC. Encoded protein: CASSPNWGHEQYF.